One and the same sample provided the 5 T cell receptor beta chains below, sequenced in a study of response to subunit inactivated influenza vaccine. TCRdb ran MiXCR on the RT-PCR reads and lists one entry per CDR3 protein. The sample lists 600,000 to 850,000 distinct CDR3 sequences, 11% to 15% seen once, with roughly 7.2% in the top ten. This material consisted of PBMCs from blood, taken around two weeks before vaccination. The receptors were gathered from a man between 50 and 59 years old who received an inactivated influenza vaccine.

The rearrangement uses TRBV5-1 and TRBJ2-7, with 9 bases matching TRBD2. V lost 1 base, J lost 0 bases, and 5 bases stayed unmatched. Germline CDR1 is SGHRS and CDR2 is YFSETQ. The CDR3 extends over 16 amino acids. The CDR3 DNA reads TGCGCCAGCAGCTTGATGAGCGGGGGGTCCTCCTACGAGCAGTACTTC. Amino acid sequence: CASSLMSGGSSYEQYF.

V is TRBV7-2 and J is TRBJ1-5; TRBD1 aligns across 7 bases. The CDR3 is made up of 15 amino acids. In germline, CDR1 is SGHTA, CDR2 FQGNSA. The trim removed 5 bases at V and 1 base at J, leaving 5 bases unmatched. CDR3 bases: TGTGCCAGCAGCCCGCAGGGGGGGAGCAATCAGCCCCAGCATTTT. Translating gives CASSPQGGSNQPQHF.

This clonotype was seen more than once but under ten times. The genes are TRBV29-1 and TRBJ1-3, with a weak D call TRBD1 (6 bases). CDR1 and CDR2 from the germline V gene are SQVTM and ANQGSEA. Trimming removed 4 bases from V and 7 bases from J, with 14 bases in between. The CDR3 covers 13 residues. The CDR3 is CSVGEGVLNTIYF. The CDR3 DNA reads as TGCAGCGTTGGGGAGGGGGTCCTGAACACCATATATTTT.

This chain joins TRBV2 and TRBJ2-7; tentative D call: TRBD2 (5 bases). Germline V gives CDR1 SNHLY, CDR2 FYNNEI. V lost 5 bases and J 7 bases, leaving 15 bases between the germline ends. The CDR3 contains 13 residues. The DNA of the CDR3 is TGTGCCAGCAGTCCCCGTCCGGAGCGGGAGCAGTACTTC. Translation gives CASSPRPEREQYF.

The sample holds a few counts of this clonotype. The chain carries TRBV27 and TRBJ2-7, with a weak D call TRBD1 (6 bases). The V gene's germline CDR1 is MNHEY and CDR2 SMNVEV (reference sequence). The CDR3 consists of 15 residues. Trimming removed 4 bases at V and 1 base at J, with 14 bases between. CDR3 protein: CASSSDPGESYEQYF. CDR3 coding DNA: TGTGCCAGCAGTTCGGACCCAGGGGAATCCTACGAGCAGTACTTC.